This entry describes one T cell receptor beta chain. Its target is unknown. Each CDR3 protein gets one entry after TCRdb re-called the RT-PCR reads with MiXCR. The repertoire has hundreds of thousands of distinct CDR3 sequences, 14% of them found once; the top ten carry 7.5% to 9%. The length of the CDR3 is 13 residues. Germline V CDR1 and CDR2: MDHEN, SYDVKM. V gave up 9 bases and J gave up 3 bases; unmatched junction bases: 7. This sample stems from a study of response to subunit inactivated influenza vaccine. Study-wide findings and caveats: Authors proposed each seasonal influenza vaccination draws in few new T cells.

The sequence derives from a man in his fifties who received an inactivated influenza vaccine. The chain links TRBV28 to TRBJ2-7; 8 nucleotides agree with TRBD2. The sequences come from PBMCs from blood, collected around 14 days before vaccination. DNA of the CDR3: TGTGCCAGTACTAGCGGAGATAACTACGAGCAGTACTTC. The encoded protein is CASTSGDNYEQYF. Using reference TRBV28 and TRBJ2-7 for the parts outside the CDR3, the full variable domain is DVKVTQSSRYLVKRTGEKVFLECVQDMDHENMFWYRQDPGLGLRLIYFSYDVKMKEKGDIPEGYSVSREKKERFSLILESASTNQTSMYLCASTSGDNYEQYFGPGTRLTVT.